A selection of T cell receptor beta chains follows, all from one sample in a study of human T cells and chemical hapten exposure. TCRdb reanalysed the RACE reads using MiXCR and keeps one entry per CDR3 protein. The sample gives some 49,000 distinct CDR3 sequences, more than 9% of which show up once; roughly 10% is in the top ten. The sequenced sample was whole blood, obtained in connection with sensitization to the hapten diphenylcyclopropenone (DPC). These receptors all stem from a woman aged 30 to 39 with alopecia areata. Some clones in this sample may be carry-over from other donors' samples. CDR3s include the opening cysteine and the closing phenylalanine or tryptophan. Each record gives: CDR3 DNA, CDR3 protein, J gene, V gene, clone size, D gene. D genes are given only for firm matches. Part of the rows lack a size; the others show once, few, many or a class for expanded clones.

CDR3nt: TGTGCCATCAGTGAGTCGGGAAGGGAGCTCACAGATACGCAGTATTTT
CDR3aa: CAISESGRELTDTQYF
j_gene: TRBJ2-3
v_gene: TRBV10-3
abundance: -
d_gene: -

CDR3nt: TGTGCCAGCAGTGATTACGGAGTACAAGAGACCCAGTACTTC
CDR3aa: CASSDYGVQETQYF
j_gene: TRBJ2-5
v_gene: TRBV25-1
abundance: many
d_gene: -

CDR3nt: TGTGCCAGCAGTGGAACCTTGACAGGGGACCATAGCAATCAGCCCCAGCATTTT
CDR3aa: CASSGTLTGDHSNQPQHF
j_gene: TRBJ1-5
v_gene: TRBV6-6
abundance: -
d_gene: TRBD1

CDR3nt: TGCAGTGCTAGGTCCTCCTTGACTAGCGGGGTTTTGGATGAGCAGTTCTTC
CDR3aa: CSARSSLTSGVLDEQFF
j_gene: TRBJ2-1
v_gene: TRBV20-1
abundance: -
d_gene: TRBD2

CDR3nt: TGCGCCAGCAGCTTGACAGGAGATGCAACTAATGAAAAACTGTTTTTT
CDR3aa: CASSLTGDATNEKLFF
j_gene: TRBJ1-4
v_gene: TRBV5-1
abundance: many
d_gene: -

CDR3nt: TGCGCCAGCAGCTTTTCCACCACAGGGAACGAGCAGTACTTC
CDR3aa: CASSFSTTGNEQYF
j_gene: TRBJ2-7
v_gene: TRBV4-3
abundance: -
d_gene: -

CDR3nt: TGTGCCAGCAGTCTCCGTGATGGGGCAGGCAATCAGCCCCAGCATTTT
CDR3aa: CASSLRDGAGNQPQHF
j_gene: TRBJ1-5
v_gene: TRBV6-2/TRBV6-3
abundance: -
d_gene: -

CDR3nt: TGTGCCAGCAGCTTAGATTATGAAAAACTGTTTTTT
CDR3aa: CASSLDYEKLFF
j_gene: TRBJ1-4
v_gene: TRBV7-2
abundance: -
d_gene: -

CDR3nt: TGTGCCAGTAGGGGACCTAGCGGGGGGCCTACTAAATACAATGAGCAGTTCTTC
CDR3aa: CASRGPSGGPTKYNEQFF
j_gene: TRBJ2-1
v_gene: TRBV19
abundance: -
d_gene: TRBD2

CDR3nt: TGTGCCAGCAGTTATTTGGACCAAGAGACCCAGTACTTC
CDR3aa: CASSYLDQETQYF
j_gene: TRBJ2-5
v_gene: TRBV6-6
abundance: -
d_gene: -

CDR3nt: TGTGCCAGCTCACCCCCACCGGGACAGGGGGCTGATCAGCCCCAGCATTTT
CDR3aa: CASSPPPGQGADQPQHF
j_gene: TRBJ1-5
v_gene: TRBV18
abundance: many
d_gene: TRBD1

CDR3nt: TGTGCCAGCAGCTCAGGGGGAGATCAGCCCCAGCATTTT
CDR3aa: CASSSGGDQPQHF
j_gene: TRBJ1-5
v_gene: TRBV7-9
abundance: few
d_gene: TRBD1

CDR3nt: TGTGCCAGCAGCCAAGCTCGAGGGGCAACTAATGAAAAACTGTTTTTT
CDR3aa: CASSQARGATNEKLFF
j_gene: TRBJ1-4
v_gene: TRBV4-2
abundance: many
d_gene: -

CDR3nt: TGTGCCAGCAGTTCCCAGGGGTCGGTCGGAAACACCATATATTTT
CDR3aa: CASSSQGSVGNTIYF
j_gene: TRBJ1-3
v_gene: TRBV6-6
abundance: -
d_gene: -

CDR3nt: TGCGCCAGCAGCCAAGATTCCAGGGACACTGAAGCTTTCTTT
CDR3aa: CASSQDSRDTEAFF
j_gene: TRBJ1-1
v_gene: TRBV4-3
abundance: many
d_gene: -

CDR3nt: TGTGCCAGCACCCTAGTCGGGGCGATAGCTCAGCTCGGAGGTTTTATGTTT
CDR3aa: CASTLVGAIAQLGGFMF
j_gene: TRBJ2-3
v_gene: TRBV7-2
abundance: -
d_gene: -

CDR3nt: TGCAGTGCTAGTTACCGGGACATGGAGTACTTC
CDR3aa: CSASYRDMEYF
j_gene: TRBJ2-7
v_gene: TRBV20-1
abundance: -
d_gene: -

CDR3nt: TGTGCCAGCAGCCAAGCAGTAAGCGGGGGTTCAAGTCTAGGGCAGTACTTC
CDR3aa: CASSQAVSGGSSLGQYF
j_gene: TRBJ2-7
v_gene: TRBV4-2
abundance: few
d_gene: TRBD2

CDR3nt: TGTGCCAGCAGCTCTAGCTCCTTAAAGCAGTACTTC
CDR3aa: CASSSSSLKQYF
j_gene: TRBJ2-7
v_gene: TRBV7-2
abundance: few
d_gene: -

CDR3nt: TGTGCCAGCAGTATTCGGACAGTTGAAGCTTTCTTT
CDR3aa: CASSIRTVEAFF
j_gene: TRBJ1-1
v_gene: TRBV12-3/TRBV12-4
abundance: -
d_gene: -

CDR3nt: TGCGCCAGCAGCCCCCCCATGGGGGCCAACGTCCTGACTTTC
CDR3aa: CASSPPMGANVLTF
j_gene: TRBJ2-6
v_gene: TRBV5-1
abundance: few
d_gene: -

CDR3nt: TGCGCCAGCAGCCAAGGGATGTTAGAATCACCCCTCCACTTT
CDR3aa: CASSQGMLESPLHF
j_gene: TRBJ1-6
v_gene: TRBV4-1
abundance: few
d_gene: -

CDR3nt: TGCAGTGCTAGAACCGAGACGGACGGCTATGGCTACACCTTC
CDR3aa: CSARTETDGYGYTF
j_gene: TRBJ1-2
v_gene: TRBV20-1
abundance: many
d_gene: -

CDR3nt: TGTGCCAGCAGCTTAGCTGACTACGAGCAGTACTTC
CDR3aa: CASSLADYEQYF
j_gene: TRBJ2-7
v_gene: TRBV7-9
abundance: many
d_gene: -

CDR3nt: TGTGCCAGCAGAACTAGCGGGGGGGCAACGGATACGCAGTATTTT
CDR3aa: CASRTSGGATDTQYF
j_gene: TRBJ2-3
v_gene: TRBV6-1
abundance: -
d_gene: TRBD2

CDR3nt: TGTGCCAGCACCTCCCGGGACAGTCCGTACGAGCAGTACTTC
CDR3aa: CASTSRDSPYEQYF
j_gene: TRBJ2-7
v_gene: TRBV6-2/TRBV6-3
abundance: few
d_gene: TRBD1